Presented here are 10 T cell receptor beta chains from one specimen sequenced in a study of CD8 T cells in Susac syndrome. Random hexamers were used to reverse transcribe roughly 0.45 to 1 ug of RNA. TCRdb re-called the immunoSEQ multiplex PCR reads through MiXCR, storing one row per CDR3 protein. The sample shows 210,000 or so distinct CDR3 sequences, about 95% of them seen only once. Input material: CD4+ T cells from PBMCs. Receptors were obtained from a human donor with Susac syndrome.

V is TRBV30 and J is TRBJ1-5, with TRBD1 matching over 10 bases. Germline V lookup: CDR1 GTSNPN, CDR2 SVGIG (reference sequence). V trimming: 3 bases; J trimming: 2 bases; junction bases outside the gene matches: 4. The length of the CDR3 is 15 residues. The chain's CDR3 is CAWRTGGEGNQPQHF. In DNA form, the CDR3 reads TGTGCCTGGAGGACAGGGGGCGAGGGCAATCAGCCCCAGCATTTT.

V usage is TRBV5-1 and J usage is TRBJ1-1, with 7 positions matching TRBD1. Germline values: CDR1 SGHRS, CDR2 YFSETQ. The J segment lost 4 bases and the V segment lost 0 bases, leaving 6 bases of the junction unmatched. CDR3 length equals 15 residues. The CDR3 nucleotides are TGCGCCAGCAGCTTGGATCCAGGGGGAGGCACTGAAGCTTTCTTT. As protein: CASSLDPGGGTEAFF.

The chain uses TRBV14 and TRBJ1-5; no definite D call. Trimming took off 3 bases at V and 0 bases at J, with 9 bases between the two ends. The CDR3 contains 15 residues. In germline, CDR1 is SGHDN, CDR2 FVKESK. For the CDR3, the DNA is TGTGCCAGCAGCCAGGGAGCTAATAGCAATCAGCCCCAGCATTTT. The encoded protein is CASSQGANSNQPQHF.

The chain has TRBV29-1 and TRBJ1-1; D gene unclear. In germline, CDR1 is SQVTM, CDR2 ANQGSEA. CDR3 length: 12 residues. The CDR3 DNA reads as TGCACAACGACTCGAGGCTACACTGAAGCTTTCTTT. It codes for CTTTRGYTEAFF.

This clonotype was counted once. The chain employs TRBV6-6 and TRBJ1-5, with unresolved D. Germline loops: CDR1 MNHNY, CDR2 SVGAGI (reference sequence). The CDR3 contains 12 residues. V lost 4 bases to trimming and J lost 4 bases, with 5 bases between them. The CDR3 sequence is CASSSFNQPQHF. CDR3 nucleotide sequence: TGTGCCAGCAGTTCTTTTAATCAGCCCCAGCATTTT.

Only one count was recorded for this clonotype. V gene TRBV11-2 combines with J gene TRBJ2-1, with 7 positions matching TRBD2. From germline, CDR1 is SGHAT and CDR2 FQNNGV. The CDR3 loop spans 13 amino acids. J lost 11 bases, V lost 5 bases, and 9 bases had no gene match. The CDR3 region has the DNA TGTGCCAGCAGCGATTCGGGCGGGGGACAGCAGTTCTTC. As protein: CASSDSGGGQQFF. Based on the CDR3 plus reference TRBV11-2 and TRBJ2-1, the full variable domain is EAGVAQSPRYKIIEKRQSVAFWCNPISGHATLYWYQQILGQGPKLLIQFQNNGVVDDSQLPKDRFSAERLKGVDSTLKIQPAKLEDSAVYLCASSDSGGGQQFFGPGTRLTVL.

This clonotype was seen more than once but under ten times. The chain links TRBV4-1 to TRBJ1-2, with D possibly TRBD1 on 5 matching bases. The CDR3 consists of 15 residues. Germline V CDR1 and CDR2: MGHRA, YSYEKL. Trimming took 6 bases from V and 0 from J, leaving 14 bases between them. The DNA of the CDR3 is TGCGCCAGCAGACGGGACCCCGGTGCTAACTATGGCTACACCTTC. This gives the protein CASRRDPGANYGYTF.

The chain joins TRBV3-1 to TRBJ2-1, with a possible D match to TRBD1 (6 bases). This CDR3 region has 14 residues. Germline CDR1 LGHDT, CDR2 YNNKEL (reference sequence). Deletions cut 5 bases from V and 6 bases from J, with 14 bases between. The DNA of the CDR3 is TGTGCCAGCAGCAGACAGGTAGGAGGCAATGAGCAGTTCTTC. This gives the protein CASSRQVGGNEQFF.

The CDR3 loop reads CASSLGGVAYEQYF. For the CDR3, the DNA is TGTGCCAGCAGCTTAGGAGGTGTCGCCTACGAGCAGTACTTC. The chain joins TRBV7-8 to TRBJ2-7; D remains unclear. CDR3 length equals 14 residues. The V end lost 1 base, the J end lost 2 bases, and 9 bases lay between the germline ends. CDR1 is SGHVS and CDR2 is FQNEAQ in the germline V gene.

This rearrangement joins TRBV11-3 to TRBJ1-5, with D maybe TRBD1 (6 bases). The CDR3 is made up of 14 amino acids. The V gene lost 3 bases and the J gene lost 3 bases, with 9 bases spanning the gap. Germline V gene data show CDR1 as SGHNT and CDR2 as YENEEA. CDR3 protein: CASSLGGPNQPQHF. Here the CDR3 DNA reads TGTGCCAGCAGCTTGGGGGGCCCCAATCAGCCCCAGCATTTT.